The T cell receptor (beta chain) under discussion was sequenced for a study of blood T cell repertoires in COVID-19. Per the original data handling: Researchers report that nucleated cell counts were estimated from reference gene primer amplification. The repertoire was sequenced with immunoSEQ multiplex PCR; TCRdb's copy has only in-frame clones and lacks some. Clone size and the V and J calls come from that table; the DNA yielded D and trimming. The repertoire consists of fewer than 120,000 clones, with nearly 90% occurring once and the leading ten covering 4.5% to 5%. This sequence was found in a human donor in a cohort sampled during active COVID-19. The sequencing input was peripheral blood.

CDR3 DNA sequence: TGTGCCACCAGTGATTCTGGACTAGCGGAAACTATAAACACAGATACGCAGTATTTT. It translates to CATSDSGLAETINTDTQYF. The rearrangement links TRBV24-1 to TRBJ2-3, with 10 bases aligning to TRBD2. The CDR3 spans 19 residues. Germline V gives CDR1 KGHDR, CDR2 SFDVKD. With 2 bases clipped from V and 2 bases from J, the junction kept 12 bases outside the gene matches.